This T cell receptor beta chain emerged from a study of T cells in Graves' hyperthyroidism and ophthalmopathy. This clonotype was seen a handful of times. Its antigen is unknown. Active moderate-to-severe ophthalmopathy, Clinical Activity Score at least 3, NOSPECS at least 4, under 3 months' duration. Study results and caveats: Most thyroid clonotypes that were expanded above 0.001 also turned up in blood. Through a model of 13 V-J features, ophthalmopathy was separated from stable hyperthyroidism.

RNA transcripts yielded amplified TCR beta CDR3 regions. In the first-round RT-PCR of the TCR CDR3, the HTBI primer set was used. TCRdb reprocessed the multiplex PCR reads via MiXCR and lists one record per CDR3 protein. The table lists roughly 350,000 distinct CDR3 sequences, roughly an eighth of them singletons. The V gene lost 0 bases and the J gene lost 2 bases, with 11 bases spanning the gap. CDR1 and CDR2 from the germline V gene are SGHRS and YFSETQ. CDR3 length equals 15 residues. Sequencing used blood. This chain uses TRBV5-1 with TRBJ2-5, with D maybe TRBD1 (6 bases). The TCR was taken from a woman in her forties with Graves' ophthalmopathy. The CDR3 DNA reads as TGCGCCAGCAGCTTGGAGGGACACTTACAAGAGACCCAGTACTTC. Amino acid sequence: CASSLEGHLQETQYF.